This T cell receptor (beta chain) was obtained from a study of T cell repertoires in cytomegalovirus infection. Study information: Recently identified HLA-C-restricted CMV epitopes and well-studied HLA-B-restricted CMV epitopes were used by the study. Carrying CMV and the relevant HLA type showed in public TCR beta signatures.

The germline V gene encodes CDR1 LNHDA and CDR2 SQIVND (reference sequence). There are 13 residues in the CDR3. Trimming cost V 3 bases and J 4 bases, with 9 bases left between them. Study conclusions and caveats: Clonotype analysis showed dominance of the ex vivo response by HLA-C-restricted CMV-specific TCR beta clonotypes.

A remark on this clonotype: Its cognate antigen is unknown.

TCRdb used MiXCR to reprocess the reads, holding one entry per CDR3 protein. In the table there are some 700,000 distinct CDR3 sequences, around 32% of which are singletons. The sequencing used cultured PBMCs, collected from culture after CMV antigen stimulation. This clonotype was sampled from a human donor in good health (CMV status not recorded). Some clones in this sample may be carry-over from other donors' samples. The rearrangement joins TRBV19 to TRBJ1-2; D possibly corresponds to TRBD1 (6 bases). The CDR3 is CASSMRGAYGYTF. Written as DNA, the CDR3 is TGTGCCAGTAGTATGCGGGGGGCCTATGGCTACACCTTC.